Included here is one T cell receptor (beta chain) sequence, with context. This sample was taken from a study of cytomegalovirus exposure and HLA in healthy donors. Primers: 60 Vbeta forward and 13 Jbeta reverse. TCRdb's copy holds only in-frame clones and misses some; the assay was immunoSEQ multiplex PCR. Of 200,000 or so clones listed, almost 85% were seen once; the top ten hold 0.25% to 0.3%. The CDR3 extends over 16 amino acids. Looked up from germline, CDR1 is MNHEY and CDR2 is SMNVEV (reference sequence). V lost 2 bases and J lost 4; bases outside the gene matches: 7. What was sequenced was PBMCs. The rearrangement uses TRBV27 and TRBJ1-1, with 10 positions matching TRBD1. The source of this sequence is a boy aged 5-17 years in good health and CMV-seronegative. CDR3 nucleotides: TGTGCCAGCAGTTTACTTCCGACAGGGGGCGGCACTGAAGCTTTCTTT. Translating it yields CASSLLPTGGGTEAFF.